These 21 T cell receptor beta chains came from one sample sequenced in a study of chemoradiotherapy in HPV16-positive cancers. Method: immunoSEQ multiplex PCR; TCRdb's copy keeps in-frame clones and lacks some. The sample has some 31,000 clones, roughly nine tenths seen once. This material consisted of blood, taken from a patient who underwent chemoradiotherapy. These receptor sequences come from a human donor with HPV-associated anogenital cancer.

CDR3 region: CASSSWTSNTGELFF. The CDR3 DNA reads as TGTGCCAGCAGCTCCTGGACTTCGAACACCGGGGAGCTGTTTTTT. This chain joins TRBV13 and TRBJ2-2, with a weak D call TRBD2 (5 bases). Trimming left V 4 bases short and J 0 bases short, with 9 bases between. The CDR3 has 15 residues. The germline V gene has CDR1 PRHDT and CDR2 FYEKMQ (reference sequence).

This sequence joins TRBV19 and TRBJ2-7, with a possible D match to TRBD2 (6 bases). Trimming cost V 11 bases and J 1 base, with 6 bases left between them. This CDR3 comprises 10 residues. Germline assignment: CDR1 LNHDA and CDR2 SQIVND (reference sequence). CDR3 in DNA: TGTGCCGGGAGGTCCTACGAGCAGTACTTC. Translating it yields CAGRSYEQYF.

The chain is built from TRBV11-1 and TRBJ2-1, with TRBD2 identical over 7 bases. CDR3 length equals 13 residues. V lost 10 bases, J lost 6 bases, and 9 bases stayed unmatched. CDR1 and CDR2 (germline): SGHAT, FQDESV (reference sequence). CDR3 bases: TGTGCCACAGAGGGCGGGGGATCCAATGAGCAGTTCTTC. Its protein product is CATEGGGSNEQFF.

The chain links TRBV28 to TRBJ2-7, with 8 bases identical to TRBD2. The CDR3 contains 15 residues. The trim removed 5 bases at V and 3 bases at J, leaving 9 bases unmatched. From germline, CDR1 is MDHEN and CDR2 SYDVKM. Here the CDR3 DNA reads TGTGCCAGCAGTAGATACGGGGGGGTTAACTACGAGCAGTACTTC. Translating gives CASSRYGGVNYEQYF.

CDR3 residues: CASRGQGGAGEQYF. CDR3 nucleotide sequence: TGTGCCAGCAGGGGGCAAGGGGGCGCGGGGGAGCAGTACTTC. The rearrangement links TRBV27 to TRBJ2-7, with a weak D call TRBD1 (7 bases). The germline V and J ends were trimmed by 6 bases and 7 bases, with 19 bases remaining between them. The length of the CDR3 is 14 residues. CDR1 is MNHEY, CDR2 SMNVEV, per germline (reference sequence).

The chain joins TRBV6-6 to TRBJ2-5; D not resolved. The CDR3 covers 11 residues. Trimming cost V 7 bases and J 2 bases, with 5 bases left between them. CDR1 is MNHNY, CDR2 SVGAGI, per germline (reference sequence). In DNA, the CDR3 is TGTGCCAGCAAAGTTCAAGAGACCCAGTACTTC. Translated, it gives CASKVQETQYF.

Here the CDR3 reads CASSPTGGRQPQHF. Here the CDR3 DNA reads TGTGCCAGTAGTCCGACAGGGGGCCGGCAGCCCCAGCATTTT. The chain uses TRBV19 and TRBJ1-5; 10 bases match TRBD1. V was clipped by 5 bases and J by 7 bases; unmatched bases: 5. The V gene's germline CDR1 is LNHDA and CDR2 SQIVND (reference sequence). This CDR3 has 14 residues.

The chain employs TRBV6-1 and TRBJ2-7, with TRBD1 matching 8 bases. The CDR3 consists of 13 residues. V was clipped by 7 bases and J by 7 bases; unmatched bases: 9. The germline gives CDR1 MNHNS, CDR2 SASEGT. The CDR3 loop reads CASNFQGAREQYF. Written as DNA, the CDR3 is TGTGCCAGCAATTTTCAGGGGGCGCGGGAGCAGTACTTC.

The chain has TRBV2 and TRBJ2-7; D could derive from TRBD1 or TRBD2 (5 bases each). The CDR3 runs to 15 residues. V was shortened by 6 bases and J by 1 base, with 16 bases between the two germline ends. The germline V gene has CDR1 SNHLY and CDR2 FYNNEI. The CDR3 reads CASRAFGDVSYEQYF. In DNA form, the CDR3 reads TGTGCCAGCAGAGCCTTCGGGGACGTTTCCTACGAGCAGTACTTC.

This clone came up a few times. The chain is built from TRBV10-3 and TRBJ2-7; 8 positions match TRBD1. The germline V gene has CDR1 ENHRY and CDR2 SYGVKD. Trimming removed 3 bases from V and 5 bases from J; junction bases left unmatched: 6. CDR3 length: 14 amino acids. CDR3 loop: CAISDGQGRNEQYF. The CDR3 bases are TGTGCCATCAGTGACGGACAGGGTCGGAACGAGCAGTACTTC.

V usage is TRBV7-8 and J usage is TRBJ2-7, with D tentatively TRBD1 or TRBD2 (5 bases each). The CDR3 totals 15 residues. V lost 5 bases, J lost 0 bases, and 14 bases lay in between. CDR1 is SGHVS, CDR2 FQNEAQ, per germline. CDR3 amino acids: CASSPGTASSYEQYF. Written as DNA, the CDR3 is TGTGCCAGCAGCCCCGGGACCGCGAGCTCCTACGAGCAGTACTTC. The full variable domain, in which reference TRBV7-8 and TRBJ2-7 provide the parts outside the CDR3, is GAGVSQSPRYKVAKRGQDVALRCDPISGHVSLFWYQQALGQGPEFLTYFQNEAQLDKSGLPSDRFFAERPEGSVSTLKIQRTQQEDSAVYLCASSPGTASSYEQYFGPGTRLTVT.

The rearrangement joins TRBV5-1 to TRBJ2-1; 12 bases match TRBD2. V lost 1 base, J lost 5 bases, and 7 bases stayed unmatched. CDR1 and CDR2 from the germline V gene are SGHRS and YFSETQ. This CDR3 comprises 17 residues. Here the CDR3 DNA reads TGCGCCAGCAGCTTGAGGGCTAGCGGGGGGGCTAACAATGAGCAGTTCTTC. Encoded protein: CASSLRASGGANNEQFF.

The genes are TRBV28 and TRBJ1-1, with D uncertain. V was pared by 7 bases and J by 1 base, with 10 bases between. The V gene's germline CDR1 is MDHEN and CDR2 SYDVKM. The CDR3 is 13 amino acids. DNA for the CDR3: TGTGCCAGCAAAAGGATCGGGAACACTGAAGCTTTCTTT. Translation gives CASKRIGNTEAFF.

Within the sample, this clone is medium-sized (0.01 to 0.1%). The chain is built from TRBV29-1 and TRBJ1-2; D possibly corresponds to TRBD1 (6 bases). Germline values: CDR1 SQVTM, CDR2 ANQGSEA. This CDR3 spans 12 amino acids. The V end lost 7 bases, the J end lost 6 bases, and 15 bases lay between the germline ends. CDR3: CSAVGALHGYTF. For the CDR3, the DNA is TGCAGCGCGGTGGGGGCTTTACATGGCTACACCTTC.

The chain uses TRBV2 and TRBJ2-3, with 10 bases lining up with TRBD2. With V trimmed by 4 bases and J by 4 bases, 8 bases remained unmatched. Germline V CDR1 and CDR2: SNHLY, FYNNEI. This CDR3 is built from 16 residues. The CDR3 loop reads CASSGGIAGGADTQYF. The CDR3 DNA follows: TGTGCCAGCAGTGGCGGGATAGCGGGGGGAGCAGATACGCAGTATTTT.

J is TRBJ2-7 and V is TRBV7-9, with D maybe TRBD2 (6 bases). V was cut by 3 bases and J by 2 bases, with 11 bases left in between. From germline, CDR1 is SEHNR and CDR2 FQNEAQ (reference sequence). The CDR3 contains 14 residues. The CDR3 region has the DNA TGTGCCAGCAGCTTGGCGGGACCTACCTACGAGCAGTACTTC. Residues: CASSLAGPTYEQYF.

The CDR3 DNA sequence: TGTGCCACCAGCAGGGGGGGGACAGGGAGAGAGACCCAGTACTTC. The encoded protein is CATSRGGTGRETQYF. The V and J genes are TRBV15 and TRBJ2-5, with 9 positions matching TRBD1. V trimming: 3 bases; J trimming: 4 bases; junction bases outside the gene matches: 6. CDR1 LNHNV and CDR2 YYDKDF come from the germline V gene (reference sequence). The CDR3 covers 15 residues.

V gene TRBV20-1 combines with J gene TRBJ2-7; tentative D call: TRBD2 (5 bases). V was trimmed by 2 bases and J by 5 bases, leaving 7 bases between them. There are 11 residues in the CDR3. In germline, CDR1 is DFQATT, CDR2 SNEGSKA (reference sequence). The CDR3 nucleotides are TGCAGTGCTAGATCCGGGGACGAGCAGTACTTC. Its protein is CSARSGDEQYF.

The chain uses TRBV6-5 and TRBJ1-6, with a possible D match to TRBD1 (5 bases). V dropped 5 bases and J dropped 7 bases, with 12 bases sitting between them. The CDR3 covers 14 residues. CDR1 and CDR2 (germline): MNHEY, SVGAGI. The CDR3 DNA follows: TGTGCCAGCAGTCCCCGGGGGGGGAATTCACCCCTCCACTTT. Protein product: CASSPRGGNSPLHF.

In regard to this clone: At one boundary the junction diverges from the germline segment, which might be a read error. The same CDR3 can be traced to other DNA sequences in this sample. The V gene is TRBV6-5, the J gene TRBJ1-2, with D perhaps matching TRBD1 (6 bases). Germline V gives CDR1 MNHEY, CDR2 SVGAGI. CDR3 size: 15 residues. CDR3 DNA sequence: TGTGCCAGCAGACCCCAAACAGGGTTGGGGTATGGCTACACCTTT. Its protein is CASRPQTGLGYGYTF.

This clone was counted once. The V call is TRBV27, the J call TRBJ2-3; D remains ambiguous. Trimming took 1 base from V and 2 from J, leaving 7 bases between them. The CDR3 spans 14 residues. Germline assignment: CDR1 MNHEY and CDR2 SMNVEV (reference sequence). The CDR3: CASSLYPLTDTQYF. In DNA, the CDR3 is TGTGCCAGCAGTTTATATCCACTCACAGATACGCAGTATTTT.